This section outlines one TCR beta chain sequence together with its context. Distinct nucleotide sequences in the sample also encode this CDR3. The germline V gene has CDR1 SEHNR and CDR2 FQNEAQ (reference sequence). V lost 3 bases and J 0 bases, leaving 8 bases between the germline ends. This CDR3 has 14 residues. These data are taken from a study of shared clonotypes between healthy human individuals. Generated by immunoSEQ multiplex PCR, the TCRdb table keeps only in-frame clones and is missing some. This repertoire shows around 1.5 million clones, approximately 98% found once; its top ten account for 0.4% to 0.45%.

Source material: naive CD4+ T cells sorted from blood. Subset in this sample: CD45RA+ positively selected. V is TRBV7-9 and J is TRBJ2-5; D is unresolved. This receptor was taken from a man aged 25-45 years in good health. Here the CDR3 reads CASSFGEYQETQYF. Written as DNA, the CDR3 is TGTGCCAGCAGCTTCGGAGAGTACCAAGAGACCCAGTACTTC.